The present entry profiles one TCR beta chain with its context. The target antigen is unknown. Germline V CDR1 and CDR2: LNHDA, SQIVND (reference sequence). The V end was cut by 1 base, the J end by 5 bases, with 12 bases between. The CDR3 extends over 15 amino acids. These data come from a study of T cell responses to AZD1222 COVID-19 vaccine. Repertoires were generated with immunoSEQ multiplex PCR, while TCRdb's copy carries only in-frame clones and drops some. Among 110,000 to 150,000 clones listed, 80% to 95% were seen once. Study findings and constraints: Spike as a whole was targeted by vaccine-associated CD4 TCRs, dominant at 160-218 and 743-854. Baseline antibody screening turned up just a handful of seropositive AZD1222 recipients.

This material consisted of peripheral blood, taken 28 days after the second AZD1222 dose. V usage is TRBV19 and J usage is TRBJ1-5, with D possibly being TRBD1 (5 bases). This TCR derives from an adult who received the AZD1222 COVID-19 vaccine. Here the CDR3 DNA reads TGTGCCAGTAGTATAGTATGGGGGGGATATCAGCCCCAGCATTTT. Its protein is CASSIVWGGYQPQHF.